This TCR beta chain came from a study of T cell repertoires in cytomegalovirus infection. Study-wide background: From public TCR beta signatures came an indication of both CMV infection and matching HLA type.

In its sample, this clonotype was seen many times. As yet, its antigen is unknown. Each CDR3 protein is one row after TCRdb ran MiXCR on the reads. The profile shows some 450,000 distinct CDR3 sequences, 25% to 40% of them singletons. Trimming removed 2 bases at V and 7 bases at J, with 9 bases between. CDR1 is SGHTA and CDR2 is FQGNSA in the germline V gene. The CDR3 contains 13 residues. General observations from the study: The response measured ex vivo was dominated by TCR beta clonotypes (HLA-C-restricted and CMV-specific). Adding up the frequency of public TCR beta families identified people who carried CMV plus the relevant HLA.

The chain links TRBV7-2 to TRBJ1-5; D remains unclear. This receptor was taken from a human donor in good health (CMV status not recorded). Some clones in this sample may be carry-over from other donors' samples. Specimen: PBMCs. CDR3 DNA: TGTGCCAGCAGCTTATCCCTTGGGCAGCCCCAGCATTTT. The encoded protein is CASSLSLGQPQHF.